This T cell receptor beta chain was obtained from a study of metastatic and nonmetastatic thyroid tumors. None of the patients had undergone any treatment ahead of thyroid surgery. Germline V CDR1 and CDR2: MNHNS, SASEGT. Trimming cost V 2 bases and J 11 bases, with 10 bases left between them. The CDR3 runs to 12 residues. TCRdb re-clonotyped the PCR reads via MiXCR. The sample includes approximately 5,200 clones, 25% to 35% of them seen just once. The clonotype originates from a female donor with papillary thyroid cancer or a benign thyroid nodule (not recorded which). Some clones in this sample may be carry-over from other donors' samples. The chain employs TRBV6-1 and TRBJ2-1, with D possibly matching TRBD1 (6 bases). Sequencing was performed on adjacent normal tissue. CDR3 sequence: CASSEIGTKQFF. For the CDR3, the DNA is TGTGCCAGCAGTGAAATCGGGACAAAGCAGTTCTTC.